This passage covers 19 T cell receptor beta chains from one sample sequenced in a study of cytomegalovirus exposure and HLA in healthy donors. Both 60 Vbeta primers and 13 Jbeta primers went into the PCR. The protocol was immunoSEQ multiplex PCR, while the TCRdb copy is restricted to in-frame clones and leaves out a portion. The sample records 100,000 or so clones, just under 80% being singletons. Specimen: PBMCs. The receptors shown here come from a young man in good health and CMV-seronegative.

The chain is built from TRBV6-4 and TRBJ2-7, with 7 bases lining up with TRBD1. Germline CDR1 and CDR2: MRHNA and SNTAGT. The J segment lost 0 bases and the V segment lost 6 bases, leaving 5 bases of the junction unmatched. This CDR3 has 14 residues. This chain's CDR3 is CASSQQGSSYEQYF. CDR3 nucleotide sequence: TGTGCCAGCAGCCAACAGGGGTCCTCCTACGAGCAGTACTTC.

The V call is TRBV27, the J call TRBJ1-1, with a possible D match to TRBD1 (5 bases). This CDR3 spans 14 amino acids. The germline V gene has CDR1 MNHEY and CDR2 SMNVEV (reference sequence). V lost 0 bases to trimming and J lost 6 bases, with 11 bases between them. The CDR3: CASSLSRGGPEAFF. CDR3 nucleotide sequence: TGTGCCAGCAGTTTATCGAGGGGAGGGCCTGAAGCTTTCTTT.

This rearrangement joins TRBV5-1 to TRBJ2-7; D gene uncertain. Trimming stripped 1 base from V and 1 base from J, with 12 bases between. Germline V CDR1 and CDR2: SGHRS, YFSETQ. This CDR3 has 15 residues. The CDR3 nucleotides read TGCGCCAGCAGCTTGAGCAGGATGCTGTCCTACGAGCAGTACTTC. It translates to CASSLSRMLSYEQYF.

V usage is TRBV9 and J usage is TRBJ1-1, with 7 bases lining up with TRBD1. Per the germline V gene, CDR1 is SGDLS and CDR2 is YYNGEE. The CDR3 sequence is 14 residues long. With V trimmed by 3 bases and J by 4 bases, 6 bases remained unmatched. The CDR3 coding sequence is TGTGCCAGCAGCGCAAGAAACAGGGGCACTGAAGCTTTCTTT. Translated: CASSARNRGTEAFF.

The chain has TRBV7-9 and TRBJ2-7, with a weak D call TRBD1 (6 bases). The CDR3 covers 14 residues. V was cut by 4 bases and J by 2 bases, with 12 bases left in between. Germline V lookup: CDR1 SEHNR, CDR2 FQNEAQ (reference sequence). The CDR3 DNA follows: TGTGCCAGCAGCTCCCGCACAGGGACCTACGAGCAGTACTTC. Translated: CASSSRTGTYEQYF. The full variable domain, in which reference TRBV7-9 and TRBJ2-7 provide the parts outside the CDR3, is DTGVSQNPRHKITKRGQNVTFRCDPISEHNRLYWYRQTLGQGPEFLTYFQNEAQLEKSRLLSDRFSAERPKGSFSTLEIQRTEQGDSAMYLCASSSRTGTYEQYFGPGTRLTVT.

J is TRBJ1-2 and V is TRBV11-1; TRBD1 aligns across 7 bases. Trimming removed 3 bases from V and 5 bases from J; junction bases left unmatched: 6. This CDR3 is built from 14 residues. Germline V gene sequence: CDR1 SGHAT, CDR2 FQDESV (reference sequence). CDR3 loop: CASSFGGTEYGYTF. Here the CDR3 DNA reads TGTGCCAGCAGCTTCGGCGGGACAGAATATGGCTACACCTTC. The full variable domain, completed using reference TRBV11-1 and TRBJ1-2, is EAEVAQSPRYKITEKSQAVAFWCDPISGHATLYWYRQILGQGPELLVQFQDESVVDDSQLPKDRFSAERLKGVDSTLKIQPAELGDSAMYLCASSFGGTEYGYTFGSGTRLTVV.

The genes are TRBV7-9 and TRBJ2-1; 7 bases agree with TRBD1. This CDR3 is built from 14 residues. The ends lost 4 bases at V and 4 bases at J; junction bases unmatched: 4. Looked up from germline, CDR1 is SEHNR and CDR2 is FQNEAQ (reference sequence). The CDR3 region has the DNA TGTGCCAGCAGCTCGGGACAGTCTTACAATGAGCAGTTCTTC. Encoded protein: CASSSGQSYNEQFF.

This chain joins TRBV6-4 and TRBJ2-1; 8 bases align to TRBD2. Germline loops: CDR1 MRHNA, CDR2 SNTAGT. CDR3 length: 15 residues. The V and J ends lost 2 bases and 9 bases, in that order; junction bases with no gene match: 9. CDR3 sequence (DNA): TGTGCCAGCAGTGACGGGGCGGGAGGTCAGGGTGAGCAGTTCTTC. It codes for CASSDGAGGQGEQFF.

This chain uses TRBV5-1 with TRBJ2-5; the match to TRBD2 covers 10 bases. J was trimmed by 1 base and V by 8 bases; bases with no gene match: 5. The CDR3 length is 14 residues. Germline V gene lookup returns CDR1 SGHRS and CDR2 YFSETQ. The CDR3 coding sequence is TGCGCCAGACTAGCGGGACCTACCCAAGAGACCCAGTACTTC. The encoded protein is CARLAGPTQETQYF.

V and J are TRBV30 and TRBJ2-2; no reliable D call. Germline-derived CDR1 and CDR2 are GTSNPN and SVGIG (reference sequence). The CDR3 sequence is 14 residues long. V was cut by 2 bases and J by 6 bases, with 13 bases left in between. CDR3 amino acids: CAWSMGMGAGELFF. DNA for the CDR3: TGTGCCTGGAGTATGGGTATGGGCGCCGGGGAGCTGTTTTTT.

The chain recombines TRBV2 with TRBJ2-7; 9 positions match TRBD2. The J segment lost 5 bases and the V segment lost 6 bases, leaving 14 bases of the junction unmatched. The CDR3 covers 16 residues. Germline-derived CDR1 and CDR2 are SNHLY and FYNNEI. For the CDR3, the DNA is TGTGCCAGCAGGAAGGGGGACCTAGCGGGGTACGACGAGCAGTACTTC. Residues: CASRKGDLAGYDEQYF.

This chain links TRBV19 with TRBJ1-5; 8 bases agree with TRBD1. Germline-derived CDR1 and CDR2 are LNHDA and SQIVND (reference sequence). The CDR3 contains 14 residues. Losses at the gene ends were 10 bases for V and 2 bases for J; bases not matched to a gene: 7. The CDR3 DNA sequence: TGTGCCATTTCAGGGGGCGCGGGCAATCAGCCCCAGCATTTT. It encodes CAISGGAGNQPQHF.

The V and J genes are TRBV15 and TRBJ2-7; maybe TRBD2 (6 bases). This CDR3 spans 14 amino acids. Trimming took 1 base from V and 5 from J, leaving 12 bases between them. The germline V gene encodes CDR1 LNHNV and CDR2 YYDKDF (reference sequence). CDR3: CATSRGKTGDEQYF. As DNA, the CDR3 is TGTGCCACCAGCAGAGGCAAAACGGGGGACGAGCAGTACTTC.

The chain carries TRBV2 and TRBJ2-5; D perhaps matches TRBD1 (6 bases). V lost 6 bases and J lost 11, with 13 bases in between. The CDR3 is made up of 11 amino acids. Looked up from germline, CDR1 is SNHLY and CDR2 is FYNNEI. The CDR3 region has the DNA TGTGCCAGCAGACAGGGTAATGAGCAGTACTTC. Amino acids: CASRQGNEQYF.

The CDR3 protein is CASSTVNTEAFF. Written as DNA, the CDR3 is TGTGCCAGCAGCACAGTGAACACTGAAGCTTTCTTT. V is TRBV6-5 and J is TRBJ1-1; D remains unclear. From germline, CDR1 is MNHEY and CDR2 SVGAGI. The CDR3 is 12 residues long. Trimming pared 6 bases from V and 0 bases from J, leaving 5 bases between.

This rearrangement joins TRBV5-4 to TRBJ1-1; 7 bases are a match to TRBD1. The CDR3 runs to 17 residues. J lost 5 bases, V lost 4 bases, and 17 bases had no gene match. Germline V gene data show CDR1 as SGHNT and CDR2 as YYREEE (reference sequence). For the CDR3, the DNA is TGTGCCAGCAGCCTCCTCTTTAGGGGGCGTAGTCTGACTGAAGCTTTCTTT. It yields the protein CASSLLFRGRSLTEAFF.

This clone was seen a few times. This sample includes further DNA sequences coding for the same CDR3. This chain uses TRBV28 with TRBJ1-2; D is uncertain. The germline gives CDR1 MDHEN, CDR2 SYDVKM. The V end was cut by 5 bases, the J end by 7 bases, with 8 bases between. There are 11 residues in the CDR3. The CDR3 nucleotides read TGTGCCAGCAGTCCCGGAGGTGGCTACACCTTC. This sequence encodes CASSPGGGYTF.

J is TRBJ1-1 and V is TRBV9; D might be TRBD1 (5 bases). Deletions cut 0 bases from V and 1 base from J, with 10 bases between. The CDR3 spans 15 residues. Per the germline V gene, CDR1 is SGDLS and CDR2 is YYNGEE. CDR3 in DNA: TGTGCCAGCAGCGTAGCGGGGGTACCGAACACTGAAGCTTTCTTT. Residues: CASSVAGVPNTEAFF. The variable domain in full, completed from reference TRBV9 and TRBJ1-1, reads DSGVTQTPKHLITATGQRVTLRCSPRSGDLSVYWYQQSLDQGLQFLIQYYNGEERAKGNILERFSAQQFPDLHSELNLSSLELGDSALYFCASSVAGVPNTEAFFGQGTRLTVV.

J is TRBJ2-7 and V is TRBV30; 7 bases line up with TRBD1. Unmatched junction bases numbered 7, after V lost 3 bases and J lost 5 bases. The CDR3 is 13 amino acids. CDR1 GTSNPN and CDR2 SVGIG come from the germline V gene (reference sequence). In DNA form, the CDR3 reads TGTGCCTGGAGGGAGACAGGGTTTGACGAGCAGTACTTC. This codes for CAWRETGFDEQYF. The whole variable domain, filled in from reference TRBV30 and TRBJ2-7, reads SQTIHQWPATLVQPVGSPLSLECTVEGTSNPNLYWYRQAAGRGLQLLFYSVGIGQISSEVPQNLSASRPQDRQFILSSKKLLLSDSGFYLCAWRETGFDEQYFGPGTRLTVT.